These 6 T cell receptor beta chains share one sample of origin, sequenced in a study of T-cell memory formation after mild COVID-19. One entry per CDR3 protein results from TCRdb running MiXCR on the 5' RACE reads. The sample lists approximately 390,000 distinct CDR3 sequences; roughly 15% were seen once. Sequenced input: PBMCs or a T cell subset sorted from them (not recorded which). These TCRs come from a man aged 18 to 29 who had mild COVID-19 (a few samples of this study predate the infection). Cell type and time point are not known.

V and J are TRBV5-8 and TRBJ2-3; D possibly matches TRBD1 or TRBD2 (6 bases each). CDR3 size: 15 residues. From germline, CDR1 is SGHTS and CDR2 YDEGEE. The V gene lost 1 base and the J gene lost 1 base, with 10 bases spanning the gap. The CDR3 nucleotides read TGTGCCAGCAGCTTGAGGGGGGACCGCACAGATACGCAGTATTTT. Its protein product is CASSLRGDRTDTQYF.

The chain couples TRBV4-1 to TRBJ2-3; unclear D gene. Trimming cost V 1 base and J 2 bases, with 7 bases left between them. From germline, CDR1 is MGHRA and CDR2 YSYEKL. CDR3 length: 14 residues. CDR3 DNA sequence: TGCGCCAGCAGCCAAGGGCCTGACACAGATACGCAGTATTTT. Amino acid sequence: CASSQGPDTDTQYF.

This chain links TRBV12-3 or TRBV12-4 with TRBJ2-7; D is possibly TRBD1 (6 bases). There are 13 residues in the CDR3. V was shortened by 1 base and J by 6 bases, with 10 bases between the two germline ends. CDR3: CASSLVQGGEQYF. The CDR3 region has the DNA TGTGCCAGCAGTTTAGTTCAAGGGGGCGAGCAGTACTTC.

This clonotype was counted a few times. One junction end disagrees with the germline gene, perhaps due to a read error. The rearrangement links TRBV30 to TRBJ1-2; D gene uncertain. CDR3 size: 14 residues. Germline V gene sequence: CDR1 GTSNPN, CDR2 SVGIG (reference sequence). In DNA form, the CDR3 reads TGTGCCTGGAGCCCCTGGGAGTACTCCTATGGCTACACATTC. Translating gives CAWSPWEYSYGYTF.

The chain recombines TRBV5-1 with TRBJ1-2; 7 bases are a match to TRBD1. Trimming took 4 bases from V and 3 from J; bases not matched to a gene: 9. This CDR3 comprises 15 residues. The germline V gene encodes CDR1 SGHRS and CDR2 YFSETQ. CDR3: CASSQTAGQDYGYTF. Here the CDR3 DNA reads TGCGCCAGCAGCCAAACCGCCGGACAGGACTATGGCTACACCTTC.

Only a few counts were recorded for this clonotype. The chain uses TRBV5-1 and TRBJ2-3; 8 bases map to TRBD2. Trimming at V came to 4 bases and at J to 4 bases, leaving 2 bases not matched to a gene. The CDR3 totals 13 residues. In germline, CDR1 is SGHRS, CDR2 YFSETQ. The DNA of the CDR3 is TGCGCCAGCAGCCGGGGGGGATCAGATACGCAGTATTTT. Translated, it gives CASSRGGSDTQYF.